This entry lists 19 T cell receptor beta chains sequenced from one sample in a study of response to subunit inactivated influenza vaccine. TCRdb called the RT-PCR reads again in MiXCR, with one record for every CDR3 protein. The table lists 530,000 or so distinct CDR3 sequences, 12% of them singletons. The input for sequencing was PBMCs from blood, taken on the day of vaccination. These receptors were obtained from a man aged 50-59 years who received an inactivated influenza vaccine.

The chain recombines TRBV5-6 with TRBJ2-1; D possibly corresponds to TRBD2 (6 bases). Germline CDR1 and CDR2: SGHDT and YYEEEE. This CDR3 contains 15 residues. With 4 bases removed from V and 2 bases from J, the gap between germline ends came to 13 bases. The chain's CDR3 is CASSHSGVPYNEQFF. The CDR3 DNA sequence: TGTGCCAGCAGCCACTCGGGGGTCCCCTACAATGAGCAGTTCTTC.

This clonotype has a handful of counts. This chain joins TRBV11-2 and TRBJ2-7, with 7 positions matching TRBD2. Germline loops: CDR1 SGHAT, CDR2 FQNNGV. This CDR3 has 15 residues. J was trimmed by 2 bases and V by 4 bases; bases with no gene match: 8. DNA for the CDR3: TGTGCCAGCAGCTCTGTCGCGGGGGTTCCCTACGAGCAGTACTTC. Protein product: CASSSVAGVPYEQYF.

This chain connects TRBV6-1 to TRBJ2-7; the D gene is possibly TRBD2 (6 bases). Germline CDR1 and CDR2: MNHNS and SASEGT. CDR3 size: 14 residues. V was shortened by 6 bases and J by 3 bases, with 15 bases between the two germline ends. The CDR3 region is CASSSDVGGYEQYF. Written as DNA, the CDR3 is TGTGCCAGCAGCTCAGATGTGGGGGGCTACGAGCAGTACTTC.

This clonotype occurred many times. The rearrangement joins TRBV20-1 to TRBJ1-4, with D unclear. Germline V gives CDR1 DFQATT, CDR2 SNEGSKA (reference sequence). The V end lost 2 bases, the J end lost 7 bases, and 20 bases lay between the germline ends. The CDR3 has 16 residues. The CDR3 DNA reads TGCAGTGCTAGATCCTCTGGGCCAACCTCGGGTGAAAAACTGTTTTTT. Its protein product is CSARSSGPTSGEKLFF.

This clonotype was seen a handful of times. This chain links TRBV4-2 with TRBJ2-2, with a tentative D call TRBD1 (6 bases). This CDR3 spans 16 amino acids. V shed 3 bases and J shed 6 bases, with 17 bases lying between them. Per germline, CDR1 LGHNA and CDR2 YNFKEQ. The CDR3 DNA reads TGTGCCAGCAGCCATCTATCAACAGGGAAAGCCGGGGAGCTGTTTTTT. This codes for CASSHLSTGKAGELFF.

The table lists this clonotype with many counts. V gene TRBV14 combines with J gene TRBJ1-4; D not resolved. Germline loops: CDR1 SGHDN, CDR2 FVKESK. With 3 bases removed from V and 7 bases from J, the gap between germline ends came to 9 bases. The CDR3 runs 13 residues. The CDR3 is CASSHFSGEKLFF. CDR3 DNA sequence: TGTGCCAGCAGCCATTTTAGCGGTGAAAAACTGTTTTTT.

The chain joins TRBV10-3 to TRBJ2-1, with D tentatively TRBD2 (5 bases). This CDR3 region has 15 residues. CDR1 and CDR2 (germline): ENHRY, SYGVKD. V was trimmed by 3 bases and J by 8 bases, leaving 17 bases between them. CDR3 in amino acids: CAISERFVGSDEQFF. The CDR3 bases are TGTGCCATCAGTGAACGGTTCGTGGGGAGCGATGAGCAGTTCTTC.

The V gene is TRBV7-2, the J gene TRBJ2-7; 8 nucleotides match TRBD2. V lost 0 bases and J lost 0; bases outside the gene matches: 13. The CDR3 extends over 19 amino acids. Per the germline V gene, CDR1 is SGHTA and CDR2 is FQGNSA. In DNA, the CDR3 is TGTGCCAGCAGCTTAGCGCGTGTAGCGGGGAGAAACCTCTCCTACGAGCAGTACTTC. It codes for CASSLARVAGRNLSYEQYF. Using reference TRBV7-2 and TRBJ2-7 for the parts outside the CDR3, the full variable domain is GAGVSQSPSNKVTEKGKDVELRCDPISGHTALYWYRQSLGQGLEFLIYFQGNSAPDKSGLPSDRFSAERTGGSVSTLTIQRTQQEDSAVYLCASSLARVAGRNLSYEQYFGPGTRLTVT.

This chain joins TRBV14 and TRBJ2-1; TRBD1 or TRBD2 may be the D gene (6 bases each). Trimming removed 1 base from V and 2 bases from J, with 9 bases in between. The CDR3 length is 15 residues. Per germline, CDR1 SGHDN and CDR2 FVKESK. The DNA for the CDR3 is TGTGCCAGCAGCCAAGGAGGGGGGCCCTACAATGAGCAGTTCTTC. It translates to CASSQGGGPYNEQFF.

This clonotype was detected many times. The chain joins TRBV4-3 to TRBJ2-3, with 9 bases aligning to TRBD1. V was pared by 3 bases and J by 0 bases, with 13 bases of the junction left unmatched. This CDR3 contains 19 residues. Germline CDR1 and CDR2: LGHNA and YSLEER. The CDR3 is CASSQAGTGYFFSTDTQYF. DNA of the CDR3: TGCGCCAGCAGCCAGGCGGGGACAGGGTACTTCTTTAGCACAGATACGCAGTATTTT.

The chain joins TRBV4-3 to TRBJ1-4; D remains ambiguous. The CDR3 is made up of 17 amino acids. CDR1 and CDR2 (germline): LGHNA, YSLEER. Trimming removed 0 bases at V and 5 bases at J, with 16 bases between. As DNA, the CDR3 is TGCGCCAGCAGCCAAGATCCCGGGGAACCTTTCAATGAAAAACTGTTTTTT. It codes for CASSQDPGEPFNEKLFF.

Here the CDR3 reads CAWSYMGDTQYF. The CDR3 bases are TGTGCCTGGAGCTATATGGGAGATACGCAGTATTTT. This chain joins TRBV30 and TRBJ2-3, with D unclear. This CDR3 has 12 residues. CDR1 is GTSNPN and CDR2 is SVGIG in the germline V gene (reference sequence). The V end lost 3 bases, the J end lost 5 bases, and 9 bases lay between the germline ends.

The V call is TRBV6-1, the J call TRBJ1-5; TRBD1 aligns across 7 bases. Unmatched junction bases numbered 2, after V lost 6 bases and J lost 0 bases. CDR3 size: 14 residues. Germline V CDR1 and CDR2: MNHNS, SASEGT. The CDR3, as DNA: TGTGCCAGCAGGACAGGGTTTAGCAATCAGCCCCAGCATTTT. Protein: CASRTGFSNQPQHF.

This clonotype was found many times. The chain links TRBV4-2 to TRBJ2-7; D remains ambiguous. The V gene's germline CDR1 is LGHNA and CDR2 YNFKEQ. CDR3 length: 17 amino acids. V lost 6 bases and J lost 5, with 26 bases in between. CDR3 sequence: CASRLQPWGNGYDEQYF. The CDR3 DNA follows: TGTGCCAGCAGGCTCCAACCCTGGGGAAACGGGTATGACGAGCAGTACTTC.

This clonotype was picked up many times. V usage is TRBV5-6 and J usage is TRBJ1-2; 7 nucleotides align to TRBD1. There are 13 residues in the CDR3. Germline V gene sequence: CDR1 SGHDT, CDR2 YYEEEE. Germline trimming cut 4 bases from V and 6 bases from J; bases unmatched to any gene: 6. The CDR3: CASSTLQGNGYTF. The CDR3 DNA reads as TGTGCCAGCAGCACCTTACAGGGGAATGGCTACACCTTC. Variable domain in full (rest from reference TRBV5-6 and TRBJ1-2): DAGVTQSPTHLIKTRGQQVTLRCSPKSGHDTVSWYQQALGQGPQFIFQYYEEEERQRGNFPDRFSGHQFPNYSSELNVNALLLGDSALYLCASSTLQGNGYTFGSGTRLTVV.

This clonotype has a handful of counts. The chain links TRBV21-1 to TRBJ2-5; the D call TRBD1 from the table was never checked on the DNA. TRBV21-1 is marked as a pseudogene. The CDR3 spans 17 residues. DNA for the CDR3: TGTGCCAGCAGTACGGCCGGACAGCTAGATCAAGAGGAGACCCAGTACTTC. Translated, it gives CASSTAGQLDQEETQYF.

This rearrangement joins TRBV24-1 to TRBJ2-1; tentatively, D is TRBD1 (6 bases). CDR1 is KGHDR and CDR2 is SFDVKD in the germline V gene. This CDR3 has 16 amino acids. The V end lost 4 bases, the J end lost 1 base, and 13 bases lay between the germline ends. The CDR3 nucleotides are TGTGCCACCAGTGACCCGACAGGCCCTTCCTACAATGAGCAGTTCTTC. This gives the protein CATSDPTGPSYNEQFF.

This clonotype was counted between two and nine times. The chain couples TRBV12-3 or TRBV12-4 to TRBJ2-3; D unclear. The CDR3 consists of 13 residues. Trimming stripped 5 bases from V and 4 bases from J, with 10 bases between. CDR3 sequence reads: CASSPIRSDTQYF. The CDR3 nucleotides read TGTGCCAGCAGTCCGATTCGATCAGATACGCAGTATTTT.

J is TRBJ2-3 and V is TRBV11-2; TRBD2 matches 9 bases. The CDR3 spans 18 residues. V lost 5 bases to trimming and J lost 0 bases; unmatched junction nucleotides: 12. Germline assignment: CDR1 SGHAT and CDR2 FQNNGV. CDR3 nucleotides: TGTGCCAGCAGCCAGAGGACTAGCGTATACTCTAGCACAGATACGCAGTATTTT. Protein sequence: CASSQRTSVYSSTDTQYF.